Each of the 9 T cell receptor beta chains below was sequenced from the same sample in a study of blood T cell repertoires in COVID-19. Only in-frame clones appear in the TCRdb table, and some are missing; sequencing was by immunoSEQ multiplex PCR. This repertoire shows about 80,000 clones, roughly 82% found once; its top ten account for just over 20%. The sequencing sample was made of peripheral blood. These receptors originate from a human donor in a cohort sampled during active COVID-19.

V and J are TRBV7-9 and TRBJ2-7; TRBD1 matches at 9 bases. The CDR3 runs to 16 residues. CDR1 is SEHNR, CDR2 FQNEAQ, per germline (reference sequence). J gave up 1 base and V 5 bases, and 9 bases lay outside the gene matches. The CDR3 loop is CASSPRRDRDSYEQYF. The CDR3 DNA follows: TGTGCCAGCAGCCCCCGGAGGGACAGGGATTCCTACGAGCAGTACTTC.

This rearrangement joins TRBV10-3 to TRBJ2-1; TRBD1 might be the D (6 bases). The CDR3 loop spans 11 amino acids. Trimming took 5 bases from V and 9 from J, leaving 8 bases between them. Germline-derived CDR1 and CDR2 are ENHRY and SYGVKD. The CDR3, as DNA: TGTGCCATCAGTTTACAGGGTGAGCAGTTCTTC. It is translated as CAISLQGEQFF.

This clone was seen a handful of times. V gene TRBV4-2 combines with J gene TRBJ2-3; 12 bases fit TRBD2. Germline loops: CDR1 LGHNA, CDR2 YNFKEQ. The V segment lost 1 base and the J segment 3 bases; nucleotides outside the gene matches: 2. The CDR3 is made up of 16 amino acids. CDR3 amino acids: CASSQAGTSGTDTQYF. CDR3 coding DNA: TGTGCCAGCAGCCAAGCCGGGACTAGCGGGACAGATACGCAGTATTTT.

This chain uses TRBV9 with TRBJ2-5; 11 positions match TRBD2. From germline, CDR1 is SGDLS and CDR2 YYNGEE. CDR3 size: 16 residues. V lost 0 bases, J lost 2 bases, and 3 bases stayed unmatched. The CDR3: CASSVVLAGGQETQYF. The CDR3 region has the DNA TGTGCCAGCAGCGTAGTTCTAGCGGGGGGACAAGAGACCCAGTACTTC. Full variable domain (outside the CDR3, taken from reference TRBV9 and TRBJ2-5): DSGVTQTPKHLITATGQRVTLRCSPRSGDLSVYWYQQSLDQGLQFLIQYYNGEERAKGNILERFSAQQFPDLHSELNLSSLELGDSALYFCASSVVLAGGQETQYFGPGTRLLVL.

CDR3 sequence: CASSSRQSYEQYF. The CDR3 nucleotides are TGTGCCAGCAGCTCCCGACAGTCCTACGAGCAGTACTTC. The genes are TRBV7-6 and TRBJ2-7, with D possibly matching TRBD1 (5 bases). V dropped 4 bases and J dropped 1 base, with 8 bases sitting between them. Germline values: CDR1 SGHVS, CDR2 FNYEAQ. The CDR3 runs 13 residues. The whole variable domain, filled in from reference TRBV7-6 and TRBJ2-7, reads GAGVSQSPRYKVTKRGQDVALRCDPISGHVSLYWYRQALGQGPEFLTYFNYEAQQDKSGLPNDRFSAERPEGSISTLTIQRTEQRDSAMYRCASSSRQSYEQYFGPGTRLTVT.

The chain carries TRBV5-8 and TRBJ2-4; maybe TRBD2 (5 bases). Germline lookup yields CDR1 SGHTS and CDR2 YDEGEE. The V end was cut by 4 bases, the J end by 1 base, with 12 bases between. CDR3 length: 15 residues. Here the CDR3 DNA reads TGTGCCAGCAGCCCCCCCGGGGTTGCCAAAAACATTCAGTACTTC. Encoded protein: CASSPPGVAKNIQYF.

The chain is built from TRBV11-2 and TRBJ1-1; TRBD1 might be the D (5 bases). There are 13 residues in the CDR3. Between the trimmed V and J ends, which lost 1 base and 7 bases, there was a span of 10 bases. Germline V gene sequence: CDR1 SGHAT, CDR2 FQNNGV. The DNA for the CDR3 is TGTGCCAGCAGCTTAGCGGGGGGTCTTGAAGCTTTCTTT. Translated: CASSLAGGLEAFF. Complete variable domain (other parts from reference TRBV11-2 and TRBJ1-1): EAGVAQSPRYKIIEKRQSVAFWCNPISGHATLYWYQQILGQGPKLLIQFQNNGVVDDSQLPKDRFSAERLKGVDSTLKIQPAKLEDSAVYLCASSLAGGLEAFFGQGTRLTVV.

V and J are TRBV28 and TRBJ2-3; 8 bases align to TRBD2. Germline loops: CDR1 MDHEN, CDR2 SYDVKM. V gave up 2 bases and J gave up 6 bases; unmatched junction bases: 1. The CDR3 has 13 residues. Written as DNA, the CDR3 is TGTGCCAGCAGTTTACCTAGCGGGGATACGCAGTATTTT. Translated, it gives CASSLPSGDTQYF.

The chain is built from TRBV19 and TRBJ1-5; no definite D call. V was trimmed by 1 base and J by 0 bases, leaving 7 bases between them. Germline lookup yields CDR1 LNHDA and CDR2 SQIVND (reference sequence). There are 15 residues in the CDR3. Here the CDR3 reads CASSIAGYSNQPQHF. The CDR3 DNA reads TGTGCCAGTAGTATAGCCGGTTATAGCAATCAGCCCCAGCATTTT.